This TCR beta chain was documented in a study of blood T cell repertoires in COVID-19. Participant age was roughly 18 to 90 years, and participants resided in fewer than 25 US areas. Some clones are missing from TCRdb's copy, which holds only in-frame ones; the method was immunoSEQ multiplex PCR. Here the sample spans 350,000 to 450,000 clones, 80% to 95% being singletons. Germline CDR1 and CDR2: SGDLS and YYNGEE. V shed 4 bases and J shed 0 bases, with 7 bases lying between them. The CDR3 is 13 residues long. This chain joins TRBV9 and TRBJ2-5; TRBD2 might be the D (5 bases). The clonotype was recovered from a woman aged 40 to 55 who had been exposed to COVID-19. Material: PBMCs or T cells enriched from blood (not recorded which). In nucleotides, the CDR3 is TGTGCCAGCAGCACTAGGGACCAAGAGACCCAGTACTTC. Amino acids: CASSTRDQETQYF.